This T cell receptor (beta chain) derives from a study of blood T cell repertoires in COVID-19 (dated by TCRdb to between 2020 and 2021). As for the study more broadly: Samples covering the acute and convalescent phases of COVID-19 were provided by collaborators in the United States, Italy and Spain. The dataset comprised deeply sampled blood TCRbeta repertoires from subjects exposed to, actively infected with, or recovered from COVID-19. The repertoires were released in a freely available public database meant as a resource for research on the immune response to SARS-CoV-2. Where available, HLA class I and class II types were obtained from metadata supplied by the sample provider rather than from assay-based typing. A de-identified subject ID, COVID-19 status, age in years and sex were almost always included in the sample metadata. The prospective study material was composed of cDNA or gDNA derived from T cells, B-cell-depleted T cells, or PBMCs. Samples came from the ongoing ImmuneRACE study (first 160 participants) plus 1,254 subjects from 6 global collaborators. Overall results and qualifications from the work: How much clinical and demographic metadata was included differed by source and by participant, and the metadata was provided uncurated.

TCRbeta CDR3 regions were amplified from genomic DNA by means of the immunoSEQ Assay, a bias-controlled multiplex PCR. The original methods were these. The number of nucleated cells in each sample was estimated by amplification of reference gene primers within the assay. To quantify the absolute abundance of each unique TCRbeta CDR3 rearrangement, sequence reads were collapsed and filtered. Productive Simpson clonality was computed per sample as the square root of Simpson's diversity index over productive rearrangements. The table was pulled from immuneACCESS by TCRdb, which kept in-frame rearrangements only. Such tables lose some clones; where checked, under half of the loss comes from unresolved V genes, and the rest has no known cause. V, J and clone size were drawn from that table, and D and trimming were deduced from the DNA. The sample includes 400,000 or so clones, with 70% to 90% observed a single time. The ten largest make up less than 0.95% of the sample.

Here V drops 2 bases and J drops 7 bases, and the junction holds 7 bases not matched to any gene. From a lookup of the germline V gene (reference sequence), CDR1 and CDR2 are LGHDT and YNNKEL. The CDR3 contains 15 residues, cysteine and phenylalanine counted. The DNA shown is the 45-base CDR3, in frame from base 1. For this clone: The target of this receptor is not known. No base quality information exists; no much larger clone differs at one position.

At one collaborating source in Seattle, patients were enrolled during active infection and were followed longitudinally through the course of disease. Each collaborating institution followed its own protocols to collect whole blood in K2EDTA tubes. For TCRbeta analysis, collaborators shipped samples in one of three forms: frozen whole blood, isolated PBMCs, or DNA extracted from either of those sample types. The chain is made from TRBV3-1 (or the pseudogene TRBV3-2) and TRBJ2-1; 8 of the junction bases match TRBD2. The receptor comes from a man aged 18 to 30 with COVID-19, enrolled during active disease. The sample taken for sequencing was peripheral blood. The CDR3 loop reads CASSQSTTGGNEQFF. The nucleotides read TGTGCCAGCAGCCAATCGACGACGGGAGGGAATGAGCAGTTCTTC.